These T cell receptor beta chains were read from a single sample in a study of cytomegalovirus exposure and HLA in healthy donors. Measured with immunoSEQ multiplex PCR; TCRdb has only the in-frame clones, and not every one. The table records a few hundred thousand clones, about 89% of them present only once. Source material: PBMCs. Receptor source: a woman under 30 in good health and CMV-seronegative. CDR3s include the opening cysteine and the closing phenylalanine or tryptophan. The D gene is left open where the match is weak.

TRBV28	TRBJ1-5	-	CASSLGLGRLANQPQHF
TRBV4-1	TRBJ1-1	-	CASSHKVTVGGPADMNTEAFF
TRBV28	TRBJ1-5	TRBD1	CASSVAGGTGNQPQHF
TRBV2	TRBJ1-5	-	CASGGLPGNQPQHF
TRBV5-4	TRBJ1-1	-	CASSLAGVTEAFF
TRBV29-1	TRBJ1-5	-	CSVGQGIQPQHF
TRBV5-6	TRBJ2-5	TRBD2	CASSPGLAVQETQYF
TRBV5-4	TRBJ2-5	TRBD2	CASSPVPGGLETQYF
TRBV9	TRBJ2-5	-	CASSQGGAHLETQYF
TRBV27	TRBJ2-7	TRBD2	CASTISGGPSYEQYF
TRBV5-5	TRBJ1-1	TRBD1	CASTTGVDTEAFF
TRBV11-2	TRBJ2-7	TRBD2	CASSFRAGDNGEQYF
TRBV6-4	TRBJ2-1	TRBD2	CASSDSSGAYNEQFF
TRBV19	TRBJ1-4	TRBD1	CASKGQGNEKLFF
TRBV6-4	TRBJ2-3	TRBD2	CASGRTSGSTDTQYF
TRBV6-4	TRBJ2-3	TRBD2	CASSRTSGSTDTQYF
TRBV7-3	TRBJ2-5	-	CASSQMGASTETQYF
TRBV11-2	TRBJ2-7	TRBD2	CASSLSPPFSSGSHEQYF
TRBV5-1	TRBJ2-2	-	CASSPGIVPELFF
TRBV7-2	TRBJ2-7	TRBD2	CASSRTSGSSNEQYF
TRBV30	TRBJ2-7	TRBD1	CAWAPGQGIYEQYF
TRBV27	TRBJ1-4	TRBD1	CASSTPGQGNEKLFF
TRBV27	TRBJ2-7	TRBD2	CASSRNAGRGLAHSYEQYF
TRBV5-6	TRBJ2-5	TRBD2	CASSVPLAGEGPGQETQYF
TRBV29-1	TRBJ1-1	-	CSVEQGMNTEAFF
TRBV18	TRBJ2-1	-	CASSRKDSQFF
TRBV6-6	TRBJ1-2	-	CASSYEGGYTF
TRBV20-1	TRBJ2-1	TRBD2	CSASQRDEQFF
TRBV5-6	TRBJ1-5	-	CASSLGRFTSSNQPQHF
TRBV28	TRBJ2-7	-	CASREIPSYEQYF
TRBV29-1	TRBJ1-2	-	CSVEAPGSYYGYTF